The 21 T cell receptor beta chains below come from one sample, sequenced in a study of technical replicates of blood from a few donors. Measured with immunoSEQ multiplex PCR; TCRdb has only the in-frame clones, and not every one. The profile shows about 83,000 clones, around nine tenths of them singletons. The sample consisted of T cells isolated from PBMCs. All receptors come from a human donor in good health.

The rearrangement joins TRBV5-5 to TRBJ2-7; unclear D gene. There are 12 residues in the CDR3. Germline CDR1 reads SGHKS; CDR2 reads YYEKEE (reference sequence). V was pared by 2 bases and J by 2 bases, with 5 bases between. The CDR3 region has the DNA TGTGCCAGCAGCTTAAACACCTACGAGCAGTACTTC. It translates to CASSLNTYEQYF.

This chain's CDR3 is CASSAPTGSEAFF. CDR3 nucleotides: TGTGCCAGCAGCGCCCCCACCGGGAGTGAAGCTTTCTTT. The J gene is TRBJ1-1, the V gene TRBV6-1; D unresolved. The germline CDR1 and CDR2 sequences are MNHNS and SASEGT. The CDR3 consists of 13 residues. V gave up 6 bases and J gave up 7 bases, with 15 bases separating them.

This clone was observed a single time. Written as DNA, the CDR3 is TGTGCCAGCGGAACCGGGACTAGCGAATCAAACATTCAGTACTTC. Translated: CASGTGTSESNIQYF. The chain carries TRBV4-2 and TRBJ2-4; 10 bases fit TRBD2. The V gene's germline CDR1 is LGHNA and CDR2 YNFKEQ. The CDR3 contains 15 residues. Trimming removed 8 bases from V and 6 bases from J; junction bases left unmatched: 10.

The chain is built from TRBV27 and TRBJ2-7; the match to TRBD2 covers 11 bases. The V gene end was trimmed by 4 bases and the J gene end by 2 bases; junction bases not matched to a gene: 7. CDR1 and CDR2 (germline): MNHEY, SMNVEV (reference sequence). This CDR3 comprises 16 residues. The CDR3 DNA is TGTGCCAGCAGTTCAAGGACTAGCGGGTGGGCCTACGAGCAGTACTTC. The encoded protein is CASSSRTSGWAYEQYF.

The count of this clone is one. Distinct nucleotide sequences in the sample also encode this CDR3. The CDR3 protein is CASRQGNQPQHF. The CDR3, as DNA: TGTGCCAGCAGACAGGGGAATCAGCCCCAGCATTTT. The J gene is TRBJ1-5, the V gene TRBV27; 7 bases are a match to TRBD1. CDR3 size: 12 residues. The trim removed 6 bases at V and 4 bases at J, leaving 0 bases unmatched. Germline values: CDR1 MNHEY, CDR2 SMNVEV (reference sequence).

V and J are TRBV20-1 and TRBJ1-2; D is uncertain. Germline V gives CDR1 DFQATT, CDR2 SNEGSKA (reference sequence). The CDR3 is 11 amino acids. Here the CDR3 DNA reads TGCACCTATACGGCGGGCTATGGCTACACCTTC. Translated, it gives CTYTAGYGYTF.

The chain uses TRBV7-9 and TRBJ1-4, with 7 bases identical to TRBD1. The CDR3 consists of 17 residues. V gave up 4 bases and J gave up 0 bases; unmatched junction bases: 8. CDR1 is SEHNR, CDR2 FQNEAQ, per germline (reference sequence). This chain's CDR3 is CASSSPGQTATNEKLFF. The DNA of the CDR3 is TGTGCCAGCAGCTCACCGGGACAGACTGCAACTAATGAAAAACTGTTTTTT.

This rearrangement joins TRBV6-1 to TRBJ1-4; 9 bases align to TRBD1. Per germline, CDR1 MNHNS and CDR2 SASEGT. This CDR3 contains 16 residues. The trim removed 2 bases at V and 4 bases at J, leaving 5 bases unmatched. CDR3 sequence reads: CASSERTGVGNEKLFF. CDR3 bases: TGTGCCAGCAGTGAAAGGACAGGGGTTGGTAATGAAAAACTGTTTTTT.

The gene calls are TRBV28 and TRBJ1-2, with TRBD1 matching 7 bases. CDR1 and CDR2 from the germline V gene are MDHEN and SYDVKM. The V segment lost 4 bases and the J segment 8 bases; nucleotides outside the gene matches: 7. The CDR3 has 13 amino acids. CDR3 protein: CASSSSGGKGYTF. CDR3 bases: TGTGCCAGCAGTTCCTCAGGGGGGAAAGGCTACACCTTC.

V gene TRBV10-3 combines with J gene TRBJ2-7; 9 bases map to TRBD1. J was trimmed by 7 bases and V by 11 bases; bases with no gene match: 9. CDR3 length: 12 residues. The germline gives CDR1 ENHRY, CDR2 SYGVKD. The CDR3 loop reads CAARTGVEEQYF. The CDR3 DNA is TGTGCCGCCAGGACAGGGGTCGAGGAGCAGTACTTC.

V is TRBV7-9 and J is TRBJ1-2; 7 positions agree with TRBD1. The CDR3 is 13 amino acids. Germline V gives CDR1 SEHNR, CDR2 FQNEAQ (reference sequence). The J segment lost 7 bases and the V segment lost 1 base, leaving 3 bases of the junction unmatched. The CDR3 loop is CASSLGQGGGYTF. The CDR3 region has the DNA TGTGCCAGCAGCTTAGGACAGGGTGGTGGCTACACCTTC.

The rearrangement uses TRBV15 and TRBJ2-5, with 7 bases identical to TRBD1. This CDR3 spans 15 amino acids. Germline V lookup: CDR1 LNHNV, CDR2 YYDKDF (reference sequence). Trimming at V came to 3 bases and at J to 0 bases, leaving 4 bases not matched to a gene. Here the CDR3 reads CATSSPDRNQETQYF. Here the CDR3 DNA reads TGTGCCACCAGCAGCCCGGACAGGAACCAAGAGACCCAGTACTTC.

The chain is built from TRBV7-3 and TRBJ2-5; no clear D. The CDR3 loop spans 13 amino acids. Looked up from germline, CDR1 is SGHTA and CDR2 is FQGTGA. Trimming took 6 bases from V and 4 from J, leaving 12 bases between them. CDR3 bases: TGTGCCAGCAGTTACGGTCCTTCAGAGACCCAGTACTTC. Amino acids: CASSYGPSETQYF.

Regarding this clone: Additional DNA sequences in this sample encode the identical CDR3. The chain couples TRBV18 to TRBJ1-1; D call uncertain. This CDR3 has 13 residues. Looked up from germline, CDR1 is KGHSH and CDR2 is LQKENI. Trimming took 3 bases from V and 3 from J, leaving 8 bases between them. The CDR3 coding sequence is TGTGCCAGCTCACCTGGGCAGTACACTGAAGCTTTCTTT. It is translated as CASSPGQYTEAFF.

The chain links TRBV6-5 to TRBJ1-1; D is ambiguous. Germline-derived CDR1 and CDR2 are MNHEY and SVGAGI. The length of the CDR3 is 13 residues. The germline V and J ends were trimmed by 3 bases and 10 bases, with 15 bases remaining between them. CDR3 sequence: CASSYTDRGGAFF. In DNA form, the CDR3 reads TGTGCCAGCAGTTATACCGACCGAGGTGGAGCTTTCTTT.

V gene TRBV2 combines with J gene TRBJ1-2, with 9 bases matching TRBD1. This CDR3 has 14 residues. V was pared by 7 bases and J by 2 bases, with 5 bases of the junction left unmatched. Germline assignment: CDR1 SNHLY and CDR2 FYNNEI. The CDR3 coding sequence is TGTGCCAGCAAACTGGACAGGGGAAACTATGGCTACACCTTC. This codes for CASKLDRGNYGYTF.

CDR3: CASSSRDRGNEQYF. The DNA of the CDR3 is TGTGCCAGTAGTTCCCGGGACAGGGGCAACGAGCAGTACTTC. This chain uses TRBV19 with TRBJ2-7, with 10 bases fitting TRBD1. Germline loops: CDR1 LNHDA, CDR2 SQIVND (reference sequence). V shed 5 bases and J 5 bases; nucleotides not matched to a gene: 6. CDR3 length: 14 residues.

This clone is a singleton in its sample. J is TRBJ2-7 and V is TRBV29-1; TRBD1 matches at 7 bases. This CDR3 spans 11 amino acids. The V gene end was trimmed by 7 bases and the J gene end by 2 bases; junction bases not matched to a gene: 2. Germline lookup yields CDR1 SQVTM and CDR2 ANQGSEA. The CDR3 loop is CSGGQTYEQYF. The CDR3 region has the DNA TGCAGCGGGGGACAGACCTACGAGCAGTACTTC.

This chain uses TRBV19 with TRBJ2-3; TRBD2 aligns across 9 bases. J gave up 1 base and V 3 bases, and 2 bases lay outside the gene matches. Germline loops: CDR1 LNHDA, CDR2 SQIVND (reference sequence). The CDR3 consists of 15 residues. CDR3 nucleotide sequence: TGTGCCAGTAGTATTTTAGCGGGAGGCACAGATACGCAGTATTTT. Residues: CASSILAGGTDTQYF.

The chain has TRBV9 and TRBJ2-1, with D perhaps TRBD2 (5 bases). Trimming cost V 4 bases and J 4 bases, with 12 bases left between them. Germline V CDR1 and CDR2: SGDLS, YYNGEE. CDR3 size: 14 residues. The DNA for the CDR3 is TGTGCCAGCAGCCCCTATACTAGATACAATGAGCAGTTCTTC. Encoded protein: CASSPYTRYNEQFF.

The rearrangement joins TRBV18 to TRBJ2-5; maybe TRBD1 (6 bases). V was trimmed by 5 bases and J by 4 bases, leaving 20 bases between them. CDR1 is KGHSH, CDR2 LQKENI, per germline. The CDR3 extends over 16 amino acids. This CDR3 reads CASSNQGQPRGETQYF. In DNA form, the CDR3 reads TGTGCCAGCTCAAATCAGGGACAACCAAGGGGAGAGACCCAGTACTTC.